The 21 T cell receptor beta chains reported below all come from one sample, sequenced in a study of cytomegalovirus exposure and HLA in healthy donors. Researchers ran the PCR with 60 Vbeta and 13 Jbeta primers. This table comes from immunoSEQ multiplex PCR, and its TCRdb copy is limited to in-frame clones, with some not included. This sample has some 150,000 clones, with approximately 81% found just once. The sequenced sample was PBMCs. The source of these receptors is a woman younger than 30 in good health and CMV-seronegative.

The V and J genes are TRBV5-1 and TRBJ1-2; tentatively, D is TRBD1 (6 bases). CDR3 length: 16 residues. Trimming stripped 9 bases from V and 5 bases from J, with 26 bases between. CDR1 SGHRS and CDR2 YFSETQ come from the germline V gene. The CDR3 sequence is CAIPTPTRGMGYGYTF. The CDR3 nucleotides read TGCGCCATCCCAACCCCTACCAGGGGTATGGGATATGGCTACACCTTC.

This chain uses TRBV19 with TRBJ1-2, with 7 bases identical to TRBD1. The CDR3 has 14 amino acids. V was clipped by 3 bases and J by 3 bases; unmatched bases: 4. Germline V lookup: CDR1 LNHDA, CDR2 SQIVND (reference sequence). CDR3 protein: CASSIGDSHYGYTF. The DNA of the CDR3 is TGTGCCAGTAGTATTGGGGACAGCCACTATGGCTACACCTTC.

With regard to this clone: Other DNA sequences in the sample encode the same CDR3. This CDR3 is CASSLRQGTEAFF. The CDR3 coding sequence is TGTGCCAGCAGCTTACGACAGGGCACTGAAGCTTTCTTT. This chain links TRBV7-3 with TRBJ1-1; 7 bases are shared with TRBD1. The junction had 1 base not matched to a gene; V was cut back by 2 bases and J by 4 bases. Per germline, CDR1 SGHTA and CDR2 FQGTGA. The CDR3 is 13 amino acids.

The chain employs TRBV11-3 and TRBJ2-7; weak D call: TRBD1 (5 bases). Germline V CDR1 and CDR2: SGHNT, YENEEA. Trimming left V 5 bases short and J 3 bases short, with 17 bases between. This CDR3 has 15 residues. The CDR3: CASSPPSREDYEQYF. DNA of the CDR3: TGTGCCAGCAGCCCTCCCAGCAGGGAAGACTACGAGCAGTACTTC.

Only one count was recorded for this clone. CDR3 sequence reads: CASSLIILAGSTGELFF. The CDR3 DNA follows: TGTGCCAGCAGCTTAATCATACTAGCGGGGTCCACCGGGGAGCTGTTTTTT. The V and J genes are TRBV7-8 and TRBJ2-2, with 10 bases fitting TRBD2. This CDR3 is 17 amino acids long. Germline V gene data show CDR1 as SGHVS and CDR2 as FQNEAQ. Unmatched junction bases numbered 7, after V lost 2 bases and J lost 4 bases.

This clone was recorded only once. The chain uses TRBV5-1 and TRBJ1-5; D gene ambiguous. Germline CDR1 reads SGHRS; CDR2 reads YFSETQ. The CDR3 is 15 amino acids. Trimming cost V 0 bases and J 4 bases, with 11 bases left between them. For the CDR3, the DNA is TGCGCCAGCAGCTTGGCCGGAGAGAGAAATCAGCCCCAGCATTTT. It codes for CASSLAGERNQPQHF.

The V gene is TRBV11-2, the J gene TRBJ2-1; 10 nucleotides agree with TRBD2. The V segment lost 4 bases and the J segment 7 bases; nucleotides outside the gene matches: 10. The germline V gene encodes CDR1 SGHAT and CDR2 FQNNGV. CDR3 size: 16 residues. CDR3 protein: CASSYEGTSAINEQFF. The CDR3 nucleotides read TGTGCCAGCAGCTATGAAGGGACTAGCGCGATAAATGAGCAGTTCTTC.

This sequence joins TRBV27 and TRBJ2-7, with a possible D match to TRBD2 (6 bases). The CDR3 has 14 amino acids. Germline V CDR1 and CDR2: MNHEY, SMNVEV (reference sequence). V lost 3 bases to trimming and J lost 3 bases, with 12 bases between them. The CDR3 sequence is CASSFSGLHYEQYF. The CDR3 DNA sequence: TGTGCCAGCAGTTTTTCGGGACTCCACTACGAGCAGTACTTC.

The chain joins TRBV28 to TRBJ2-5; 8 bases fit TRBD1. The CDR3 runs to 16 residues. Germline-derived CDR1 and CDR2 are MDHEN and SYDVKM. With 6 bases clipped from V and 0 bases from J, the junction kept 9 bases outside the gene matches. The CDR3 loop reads CASSRDRNGYQETQYF. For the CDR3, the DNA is TGTGCCAGCAGCCGGGACAGGAACGGGTACCAAGAGACCCAGTACTTC.

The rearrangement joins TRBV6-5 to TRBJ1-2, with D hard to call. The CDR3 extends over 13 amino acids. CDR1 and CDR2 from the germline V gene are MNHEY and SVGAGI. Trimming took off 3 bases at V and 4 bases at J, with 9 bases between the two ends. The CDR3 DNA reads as TGTGCCAGCAGTTATCGGGGAGGCTATGGCTACACCTTC. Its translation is CASSYRGGYGYTF.

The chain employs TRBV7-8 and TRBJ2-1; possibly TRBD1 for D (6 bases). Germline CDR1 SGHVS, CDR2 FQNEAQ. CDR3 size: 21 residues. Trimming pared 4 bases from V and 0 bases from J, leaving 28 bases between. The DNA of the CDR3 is TGTGCCAGCAGCTCACACCCGGGCAGGGGTTGGGTGCCCCCCTCCTACAATGAGCAGTTCTTC. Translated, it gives CASSSHPGRGWVPPSYNEQFF.

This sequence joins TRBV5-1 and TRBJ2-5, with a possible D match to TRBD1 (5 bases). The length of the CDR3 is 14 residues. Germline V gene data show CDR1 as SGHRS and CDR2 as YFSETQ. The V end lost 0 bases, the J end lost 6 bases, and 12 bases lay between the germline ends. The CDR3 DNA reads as TGCGCCAGCAGCTTGGAACAGGCTGTAAAGACCCAGTACTTC. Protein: CASSLEQAVKTQYF. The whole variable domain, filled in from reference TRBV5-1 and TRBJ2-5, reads KAGVTQTPRYLIKTRGQQVTLSCSPISGHRSVSWYQQTPGQGLQFLFEYFSETQRNKGNFPGRFSGRQFSNSRSEMNVSTLELGDSALYLCASSLEQAVKTQYFGPGTRLLVL.

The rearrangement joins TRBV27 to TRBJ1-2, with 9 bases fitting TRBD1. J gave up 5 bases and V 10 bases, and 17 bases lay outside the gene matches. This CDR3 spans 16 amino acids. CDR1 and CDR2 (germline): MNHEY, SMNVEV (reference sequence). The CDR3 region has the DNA TGTGCCACCATACATCCGGGACAGGGATCGTGGTATGGCTACACCTTC. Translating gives CATIHPGQGSWYGYTF.

CDR3 amino acids: CASSVAGGRVVNEQFF. In DNA form, the CDR3 reads TGTGCCAGCAGCGTAGCCGGGGGGAGGGTGGTCAATGAGCAGTTCTTC. The chain links TRBV9 to TRBJ2-1; 7 bases fit TRBD2. Germline V gene data show CDR1 as SGDLS and CDR2 as YYNGEE. Trimming removed 0 bases from V and 6 bases from J; junction bases left unmatched: 9. This CDR3 is 16 amino acids long.

This CDR3 reads CASSAYRGPLYEQYF. CDR3 sequence (DNA): TGTGCCAGCAGTGCATACAGGGGGCCCCTTTACGAGCAGTACTTC. This chain links TRBV6-5 with TRBJ2-7; 9 bases align to TRBD1. Trimming removed 5 bases from V and 4 bases from J; junction bases left unmatched: 9. Germline V CDR1 and CDR2: MNHEY, SVGAGI. The CDR3 length is 15 residues.

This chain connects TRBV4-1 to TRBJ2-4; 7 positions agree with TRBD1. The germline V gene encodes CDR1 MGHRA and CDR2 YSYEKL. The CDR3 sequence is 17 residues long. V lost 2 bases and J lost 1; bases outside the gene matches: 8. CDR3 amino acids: CASSQPTGFGAKNIQYF. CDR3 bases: TGCGCCAGCAGCCAACCGACAGGGTTCGGCGCCAAAAACATTCAGTACTTC.

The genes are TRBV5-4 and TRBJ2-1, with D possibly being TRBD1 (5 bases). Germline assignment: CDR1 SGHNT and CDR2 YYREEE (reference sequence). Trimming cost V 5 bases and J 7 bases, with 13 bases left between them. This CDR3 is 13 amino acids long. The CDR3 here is CASSLGAANEQFF. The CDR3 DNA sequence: TGTGCCAGCAGTTTAGGGGCAGCGAATGAGCAGTTCTTC.

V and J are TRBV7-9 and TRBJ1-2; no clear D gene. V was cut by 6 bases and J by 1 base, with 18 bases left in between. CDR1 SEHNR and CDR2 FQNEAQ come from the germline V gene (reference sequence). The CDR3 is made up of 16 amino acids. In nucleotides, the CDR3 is TGTGCCAGCAGTTCCGGGATCGTTATTTTTAACTATGGCTACACCTTC. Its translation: CASSSGIVIFNYGYTF.

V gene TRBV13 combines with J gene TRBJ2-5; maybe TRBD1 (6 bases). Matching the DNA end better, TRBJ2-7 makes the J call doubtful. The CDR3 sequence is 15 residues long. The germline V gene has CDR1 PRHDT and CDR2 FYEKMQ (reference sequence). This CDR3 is CASSFTGIPPYEQYF. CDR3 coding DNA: TGTGCCAGCAGCTTTACAGGGATACCCCCCTACGAGCAGTACTTC.

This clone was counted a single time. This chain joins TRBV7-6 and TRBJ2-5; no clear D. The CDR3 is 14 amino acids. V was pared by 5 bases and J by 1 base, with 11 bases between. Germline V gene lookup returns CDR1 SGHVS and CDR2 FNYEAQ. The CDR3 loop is CASSLSSPQETQYF. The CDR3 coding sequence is TGTGCCAGCAGCCTGTCCAGTCCCCAAGAGACCCAGTACTTC.

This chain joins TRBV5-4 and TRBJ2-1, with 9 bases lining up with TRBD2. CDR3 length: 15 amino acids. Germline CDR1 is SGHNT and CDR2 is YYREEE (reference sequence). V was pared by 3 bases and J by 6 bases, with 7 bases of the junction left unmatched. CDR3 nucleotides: TGTGCCAGCAGCTACTCTAGCGGGACTCGCAATGAGCAGTTCTTC. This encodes CASSYSSGTRNEQFF.